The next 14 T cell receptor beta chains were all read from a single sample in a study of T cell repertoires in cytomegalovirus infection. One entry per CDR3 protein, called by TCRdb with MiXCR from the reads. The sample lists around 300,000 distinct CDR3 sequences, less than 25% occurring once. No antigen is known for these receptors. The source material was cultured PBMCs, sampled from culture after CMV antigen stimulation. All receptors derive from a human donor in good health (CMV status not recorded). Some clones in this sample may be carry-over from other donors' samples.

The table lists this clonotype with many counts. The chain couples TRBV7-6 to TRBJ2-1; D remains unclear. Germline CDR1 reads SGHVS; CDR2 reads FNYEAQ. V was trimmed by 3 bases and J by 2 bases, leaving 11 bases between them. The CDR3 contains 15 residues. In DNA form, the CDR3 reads TGTGCCAGCAGCTTCGACCGTAACACCTACAATGAGCAGTTCTTC. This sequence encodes CASSFDRNTYNEQFF.

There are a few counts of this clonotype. CDR3 nucleotides: TGTGCCACCAGATCGGAGATTAATGAGCAGTTCTTC. It translates to CATRSEINEQFF. The V and J genes are TRBV15 and TRBJ2-1, with unresolved D. The V gene lost 6 bases and the J gene lost 7 bases, with 10 bases spanning the gap. Looked up from germline, CDR1 is LNHNV and CDR2 is YYDKDF (reference sequence). The CDR3 runs to 12 residues.

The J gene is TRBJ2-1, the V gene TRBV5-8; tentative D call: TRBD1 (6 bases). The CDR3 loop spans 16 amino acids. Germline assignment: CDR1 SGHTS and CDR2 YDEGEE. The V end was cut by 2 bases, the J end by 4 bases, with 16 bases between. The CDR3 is CASSLLRQGWYNEQFF. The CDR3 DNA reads TGTGCCAGCAGCTTACTTCGGCAGGGGTGGTACAATGAGCAGTTCTTC.

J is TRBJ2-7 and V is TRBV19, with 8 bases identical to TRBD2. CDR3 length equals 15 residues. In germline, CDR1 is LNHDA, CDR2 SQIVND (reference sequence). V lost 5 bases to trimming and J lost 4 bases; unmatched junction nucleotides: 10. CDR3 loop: CASSHSSGGSYEQYF. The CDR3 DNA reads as TGTGCCAGTAGTCATTCCAGCGGGGGTTCTTACGAGCAGTACTTC.

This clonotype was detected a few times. The CDR3 sequence is CASSQRGGPNNQPQHF. Written as DNA, the CDR3 is TGCGCCAGCAGCCAAAGAGGGGGGCCCAACAATCAGCCCCAGCATTTT. The rearrangement links TRBV4-1 to TRBJ1-5, with D perhaps matching TRBD1 (6 bases). This CDR3 has 16 amino acids. The germline V gene has CDR1 MGHRA and CDR2 YSYEKL. V lost 2 bases to trimming and J lost 3 bases, with 14 bases between them.

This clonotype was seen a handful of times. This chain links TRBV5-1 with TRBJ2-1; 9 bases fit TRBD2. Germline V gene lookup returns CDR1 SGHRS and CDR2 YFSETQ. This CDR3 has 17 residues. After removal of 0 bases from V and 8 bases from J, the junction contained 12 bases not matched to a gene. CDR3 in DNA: TGCGCCAGCAGCTTGGCGGAAGTAGCGGGGGTTATTGATGAGCAGTTCTTC. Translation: CASSLAEVAGVIDEQFF.

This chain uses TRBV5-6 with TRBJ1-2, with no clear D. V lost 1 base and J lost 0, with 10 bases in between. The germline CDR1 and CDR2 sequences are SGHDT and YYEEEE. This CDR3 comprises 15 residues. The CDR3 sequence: CASSLWQEPNYGYTF. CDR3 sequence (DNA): TGTGCCAGCAGCTTGTGGCAGGAGCCTAACTATGGCTACACCTTC.

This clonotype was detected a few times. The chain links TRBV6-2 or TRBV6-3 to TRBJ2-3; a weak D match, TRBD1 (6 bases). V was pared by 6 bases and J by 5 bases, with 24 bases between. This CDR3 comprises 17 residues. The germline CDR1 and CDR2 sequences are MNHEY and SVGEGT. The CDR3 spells CASRSRRTESNRDTQYF. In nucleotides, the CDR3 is TGTGCCAGCAGGAGCAGAAGGACAGAAAGTAACCGAGATACGCAGTATTTT.

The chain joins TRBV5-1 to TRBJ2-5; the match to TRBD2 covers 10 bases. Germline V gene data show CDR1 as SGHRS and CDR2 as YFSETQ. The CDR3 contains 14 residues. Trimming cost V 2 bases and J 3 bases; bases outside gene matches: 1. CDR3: CASSFGLAEETQYF. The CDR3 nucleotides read TGCGCCAGCAGCTTTGGACTAGCGGAAGAGACCCAGTACTTC.

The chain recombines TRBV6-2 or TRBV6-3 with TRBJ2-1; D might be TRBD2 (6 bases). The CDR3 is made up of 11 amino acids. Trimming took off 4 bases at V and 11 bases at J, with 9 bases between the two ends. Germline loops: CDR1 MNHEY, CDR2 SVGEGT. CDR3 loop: CASSLGLKQFF. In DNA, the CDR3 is TGTGCCAGCAGTTTGGGACTTAAGCAGTTCTTC.

The CDR3 loop reads CSARPGGSNSPLHF. The CDR3 DNA reads TGCAGTGCTCGACCGGGGGGCTCGAATTCACCCCTCCACTTT. This chain joins TRBV20-1 and TRBJ1-6, with D possibly TRBD1 on 6 matching bases. Germline V lookup: CDR1 DFQATT, CDR2 SNEGSKA (reference sequence). The CDR3 sequence is 14 residues long. V gave up 5 bases and J gave up 7 bases, with 15 bases separating them.

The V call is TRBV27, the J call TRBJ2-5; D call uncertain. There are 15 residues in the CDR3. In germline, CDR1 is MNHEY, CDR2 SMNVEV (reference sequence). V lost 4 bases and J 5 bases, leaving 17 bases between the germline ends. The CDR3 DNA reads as TGTGCCAGCAGTTCCTCGACAAAACCCGTGGAGACCCAGTACTTC. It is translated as CASSSSTKPVETQYF.

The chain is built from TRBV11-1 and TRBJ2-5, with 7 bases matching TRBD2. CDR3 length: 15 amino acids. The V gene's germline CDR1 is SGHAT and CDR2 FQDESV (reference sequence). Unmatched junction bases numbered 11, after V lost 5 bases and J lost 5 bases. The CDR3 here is CASSIQAGTGETQYF. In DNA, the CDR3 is TGTGCCAGCAGCATCCAAGCGGGAACGGGGGAGACCCAGTACTTC.

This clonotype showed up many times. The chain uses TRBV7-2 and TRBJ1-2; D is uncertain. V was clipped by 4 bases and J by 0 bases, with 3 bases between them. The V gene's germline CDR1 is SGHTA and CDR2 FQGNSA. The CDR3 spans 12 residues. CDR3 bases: TGTGCCAGCAGCTGGGCTAACTATGGCTACACCTTC. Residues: CASSWANYGYTF.